The clone carrying this T cell receptor (beta chain) came up a few times. The data were taken from a study of blood T cell repertoires in COVID-19. Study overall: Italy, Spain and the United States were the sources of the convalescent and acute COVID-19 samples. The cDNA or gDNA used as material had been derived from T cells, B-cell-depleted T cells, or PBMCs.

Germline values: CDR1 SGHDT, CDR2 YYEEEE. The length of the CDR3 is 13 residues. Germline trimming cut 3 bases from V and 4 bases from J; bases unmatched to any gene: 4. Authors' data handling: Reference gene primer amplification gave estimated nucleated cell counts. Generated by immunoSEQ multiplex PCR, the TCRdb table keeps only in-frame clones and is missing some. For V, J and clone size, that table is used; D and trimming come from the DNA. The data contain around 250,000 clones, roughly nine tenths of them singletons. Sequenced input: peripheral blood. The receptor was derived from a woman aged 35 to 49 who had recovered from COVID-19. This chain joins TRBV5-6 and TRBJ2-7, with 7 bases matching TRBD1. The CDR3 DNA follows: TGTGCCAGCAGCTCGACAGGGTGGTACGAGCAGTACTTC. Residues: CASSSTGWYEQYF.